This record covers a single T cell receptor beta chain. The record originates from a study of blood T cell repertoires in COVID-19. On the study more broadly: Samples came from the United States, Italy and Spain, spanning acute and convalescent COVID-19. Nucleic acid was either cDNA or gDNA, and it came from T cells, B-cell-depleted T cells, or PBMCs.

V lost 0 bases, J lost 9 bases, and 16 bases lay in between. The CDR3 runs 14 residues. In germline, CDR1 is SGDLS, CDR2 YYNGEE. Data came from immunoSEQ multiplex PCR; TCRdb stores just in-frame clones and leaves some out. The sample consists of over 200,000 clones, approximately 91% of them appearing once. The material sequenced was peripheral blood. The TCR sequence derives from a human donor in a cohort sampled during active COVID-19. This sequence joins TRBV9 and TRBJ2-7; TRBD2 might be the D (5 bases). CDR3 coding DNA: TGTGCCAGCAGCGTAGCTAGTCAACGGGGAGTGCAGTACTTC. Residues: CASSVASQRGVQYF.